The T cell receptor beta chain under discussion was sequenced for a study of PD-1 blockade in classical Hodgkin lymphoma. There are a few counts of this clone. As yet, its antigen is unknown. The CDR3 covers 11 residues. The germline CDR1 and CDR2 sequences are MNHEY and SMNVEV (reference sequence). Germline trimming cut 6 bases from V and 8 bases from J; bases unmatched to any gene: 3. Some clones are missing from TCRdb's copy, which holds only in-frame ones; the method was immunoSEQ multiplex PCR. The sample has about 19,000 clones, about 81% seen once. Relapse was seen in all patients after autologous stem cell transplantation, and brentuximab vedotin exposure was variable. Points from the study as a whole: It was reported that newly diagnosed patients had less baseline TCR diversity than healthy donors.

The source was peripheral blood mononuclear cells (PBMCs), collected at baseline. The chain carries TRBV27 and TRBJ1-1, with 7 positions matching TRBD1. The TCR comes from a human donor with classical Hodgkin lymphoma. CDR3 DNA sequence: TGTGCCAGCAGCCAGGGGGAAGAAGCTTTCTTT. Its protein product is CASSQGEEAFF.